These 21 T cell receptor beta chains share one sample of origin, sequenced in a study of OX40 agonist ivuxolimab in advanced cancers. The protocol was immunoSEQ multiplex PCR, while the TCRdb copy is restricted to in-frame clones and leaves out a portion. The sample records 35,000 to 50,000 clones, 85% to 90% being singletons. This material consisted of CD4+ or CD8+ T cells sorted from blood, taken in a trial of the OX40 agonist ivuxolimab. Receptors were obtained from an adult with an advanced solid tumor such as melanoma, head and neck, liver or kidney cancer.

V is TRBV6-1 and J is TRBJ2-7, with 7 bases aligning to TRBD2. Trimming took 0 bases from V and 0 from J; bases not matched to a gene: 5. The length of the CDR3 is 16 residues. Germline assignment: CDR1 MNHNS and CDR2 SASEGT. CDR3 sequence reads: CASSEAGGRGSYEQYF. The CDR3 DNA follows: TGTGCCAGCAGTGAAGCGGGGGGGAGGGGCTCCTACGAGCAGTACTTC.

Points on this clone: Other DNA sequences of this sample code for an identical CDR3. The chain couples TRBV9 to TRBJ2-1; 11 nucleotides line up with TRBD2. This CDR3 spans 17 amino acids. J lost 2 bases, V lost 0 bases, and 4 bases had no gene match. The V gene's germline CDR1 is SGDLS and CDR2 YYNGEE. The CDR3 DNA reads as TGTGCCAGCAGCGTAGTGGGGACTAGCGGACCCTACAATGAGCAGTTCTTC. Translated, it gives CASSVVGTSGPYNEQFF. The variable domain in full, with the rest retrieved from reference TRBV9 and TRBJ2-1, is DSGVTQTPKHLITATGQRVTLRCSPRSGDLSVYWYQQSLDQGLQFLIQYYNGEERAKGNILERFSAQQFPDLHSELNLSSLELGDSALYFCASSVVGTSGPYNEQFFGPGTRLTVL.

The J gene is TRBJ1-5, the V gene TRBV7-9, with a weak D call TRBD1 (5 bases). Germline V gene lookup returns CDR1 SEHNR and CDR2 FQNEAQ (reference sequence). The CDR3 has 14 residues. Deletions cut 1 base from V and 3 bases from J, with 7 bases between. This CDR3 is CASSLDRNNQPQHF. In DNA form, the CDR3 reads TGTGCCAGCAGCTTAGACAGGAACAATCAGCCCCAGCATTTT.

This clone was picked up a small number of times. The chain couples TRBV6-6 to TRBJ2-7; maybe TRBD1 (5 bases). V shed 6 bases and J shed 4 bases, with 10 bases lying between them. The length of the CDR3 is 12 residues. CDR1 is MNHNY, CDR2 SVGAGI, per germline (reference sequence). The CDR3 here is CASRWQGYEQYF. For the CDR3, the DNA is TGTGCCAGCAGATGGCAGGGTTACGAGCAGTACTTC.

The CDR3 nucleotides read TGTGCCAGCTCACCACCGAATTCTAGACGCTCCTACAATGAGCAGTTCTTC. It codes for CASSPPNSRRSYNEQFF. V and J are TRBV18 and TRBJ2-1; D is unresolved. Germline V lookup: CDR1 KGHSH, CDR2 LQKENI. This CDR3 comprises 17 residues. Between the trimmed V and J ends, which lost 0 bases and 0 bases, there was a span of 12 bases.

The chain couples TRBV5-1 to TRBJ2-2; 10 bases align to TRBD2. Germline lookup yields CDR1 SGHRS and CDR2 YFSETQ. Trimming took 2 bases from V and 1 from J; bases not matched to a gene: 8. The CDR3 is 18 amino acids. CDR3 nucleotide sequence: TGCGCCAGCAGCTTCGGGGCTAGCGGGAGCTTGAACACCGGGGAGCTGTTTTTT. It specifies CASSFGASGSLNTGELFF.

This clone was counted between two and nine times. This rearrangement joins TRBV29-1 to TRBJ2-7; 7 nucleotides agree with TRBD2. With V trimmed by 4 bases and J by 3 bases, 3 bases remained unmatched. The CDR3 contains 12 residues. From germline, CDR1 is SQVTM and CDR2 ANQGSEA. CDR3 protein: CSVAGEGYEQYF. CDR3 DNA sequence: TGCAGCGTTGCCGGGGAGGGCTACGAGCAGTACTTC.

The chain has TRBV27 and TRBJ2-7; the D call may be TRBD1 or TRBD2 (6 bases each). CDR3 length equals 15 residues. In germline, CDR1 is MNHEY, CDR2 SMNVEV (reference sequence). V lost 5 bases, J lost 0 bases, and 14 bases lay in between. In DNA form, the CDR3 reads TGTGCCAGCAGTCCCCCGGGGGCGGCCTCCTACGAGCAGTACTTC. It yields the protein CASSPPGAASYEQYF.

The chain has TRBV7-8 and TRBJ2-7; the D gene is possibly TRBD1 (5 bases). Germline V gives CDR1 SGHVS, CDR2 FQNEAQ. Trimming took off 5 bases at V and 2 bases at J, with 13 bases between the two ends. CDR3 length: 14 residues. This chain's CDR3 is CASSRDRIPYEQYF. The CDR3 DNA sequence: TGTGCCAGCAGCCGTGACAGAATACCCTACGAGCAGTACTTC.

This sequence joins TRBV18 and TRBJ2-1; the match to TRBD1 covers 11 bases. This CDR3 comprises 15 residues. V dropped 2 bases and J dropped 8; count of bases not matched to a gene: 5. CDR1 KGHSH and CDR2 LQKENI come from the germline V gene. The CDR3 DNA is TGTGCCAGCTCACCAAGGGACAGGGGGGCCGATGAGCAGTTCTTC. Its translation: CASSPRDRGADEQFF. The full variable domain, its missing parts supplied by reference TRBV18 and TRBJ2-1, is NAGVMQNPRHLVRRRGQEARLRCSPMKGHSHVYWYRQLPEEGLKFMVYLQKENIIDESGMPKERFSAEFPKEGPSILRIQQVVRGDSAAYFCASSPRDRGADEQFFGPGTRLTVL.

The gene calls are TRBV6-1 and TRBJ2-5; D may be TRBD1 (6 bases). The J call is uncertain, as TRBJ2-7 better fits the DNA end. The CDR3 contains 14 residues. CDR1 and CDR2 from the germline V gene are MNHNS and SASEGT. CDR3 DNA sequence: TGTGCCAGCAGTGCACGGACAGTTAGTGGCGAGCAGTACTTC. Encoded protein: CASSARTVSGEQYF.

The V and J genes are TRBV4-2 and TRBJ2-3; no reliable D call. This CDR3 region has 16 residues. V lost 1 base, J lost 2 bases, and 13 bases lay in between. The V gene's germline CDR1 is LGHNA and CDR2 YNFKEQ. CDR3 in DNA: TGTGCCAGCAGCCAAGTCCCGGGCCTTTACACAGATACGCAGTATTTT. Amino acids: CASSQVPGLYTDTQYF.

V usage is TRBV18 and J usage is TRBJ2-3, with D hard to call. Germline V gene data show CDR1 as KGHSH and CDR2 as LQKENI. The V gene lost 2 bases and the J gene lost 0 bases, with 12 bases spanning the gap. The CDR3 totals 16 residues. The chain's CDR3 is CASSPSRPGSTDTQYF. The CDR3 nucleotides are TGTGCCAGCTCACCATCAAGACCAGGCAGCACAGATACGCAGTATTTT.

In nucleotides, the CDR3 is TGTGCCAGCAGCTTAGATTCCGCTAGCGGGATCGATGAGCAGTTCTTC. Its protein is CASSLDSASGIDEQFF. The chain couples TRBV11-3 to TRBJ2-1, with 9 bases aligning to TRBD2. V shed 0 bases and J 8 bases; nucleotides not matched to a gene: 8. CDR1 SGHNT and CDR2 YENEEA come from the germline V gene. The length of the CDR3 is 16 residues.

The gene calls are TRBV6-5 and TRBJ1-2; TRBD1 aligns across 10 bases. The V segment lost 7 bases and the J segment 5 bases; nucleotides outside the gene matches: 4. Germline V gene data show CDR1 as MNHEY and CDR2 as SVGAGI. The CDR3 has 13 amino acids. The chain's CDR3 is CASTRTGGYGYTF. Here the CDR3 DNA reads TGTGCCAGCACCAGGACAGGGGGGTATGGCTACACCTTC.

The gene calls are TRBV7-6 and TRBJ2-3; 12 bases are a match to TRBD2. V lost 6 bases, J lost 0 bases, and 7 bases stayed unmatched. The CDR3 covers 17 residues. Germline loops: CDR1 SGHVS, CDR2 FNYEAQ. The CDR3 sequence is CASSSTSGGTSTDTQYF. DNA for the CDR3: TGTGCCAGCAGTTCGACTAGCGGGGGCACTAGCACAGATACGCAGTATTTT. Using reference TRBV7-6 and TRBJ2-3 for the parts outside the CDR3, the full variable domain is GAGVSQSPRYKVTKRGQDVALRCDPISGHVSLYWYRQALGQGPEFLTYFNYEAQQDKSGLPNDRFSAERPEGSISTLTIQRTEQRDSAMYRCASSSTSGGTSTDTQYFGPGTRLTVL.

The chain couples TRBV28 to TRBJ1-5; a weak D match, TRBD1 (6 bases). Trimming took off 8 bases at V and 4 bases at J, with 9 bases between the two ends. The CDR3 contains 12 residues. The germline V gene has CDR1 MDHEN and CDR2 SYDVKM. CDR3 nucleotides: TGTGCCAGCGGAACAGGGAATCAGCCCCAGCATTTT. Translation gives CASGTGNQPQHF.

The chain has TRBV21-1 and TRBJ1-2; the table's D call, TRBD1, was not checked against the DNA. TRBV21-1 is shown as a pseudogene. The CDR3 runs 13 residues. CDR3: CASSKGGSYGYTF. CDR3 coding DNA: TGTGCCAGCAGCAAAGGGGGCAGCTATGGCTACACCTTC.

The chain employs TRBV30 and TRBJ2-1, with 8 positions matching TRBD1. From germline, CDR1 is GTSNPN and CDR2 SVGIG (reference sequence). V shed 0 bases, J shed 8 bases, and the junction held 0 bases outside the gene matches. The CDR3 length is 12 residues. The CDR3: CAWSVQGDEQFF. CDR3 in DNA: TGTGCCTGGAGTGTACAGGGGGATGAGCAGTTCTTC.

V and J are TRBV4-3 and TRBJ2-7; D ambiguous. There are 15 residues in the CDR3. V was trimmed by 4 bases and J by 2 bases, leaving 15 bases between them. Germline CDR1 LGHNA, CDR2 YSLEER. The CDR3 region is CASSPSLGTAYEQYF. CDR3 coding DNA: TGCGCCAGCAGCCCCTCCCTCGGAACGGCCTACGAGCAGTACTTC.

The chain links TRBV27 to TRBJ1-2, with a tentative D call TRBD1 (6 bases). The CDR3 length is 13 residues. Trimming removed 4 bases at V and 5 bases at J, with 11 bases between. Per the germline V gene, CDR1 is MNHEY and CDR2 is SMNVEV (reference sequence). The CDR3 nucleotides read TGTGCCAGCAGTTCCAGGGGTGGGTATGGCTACACCTTC. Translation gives CASSSRGGYGYTF.